The 22 T cell receptor beta chains presented below share a single source sample, sequenced in a study of Graves' ophthalmopathy and Graves' hyperthyroidism. From RNA, the CDR3 regions of TCR beta chains were amplified and sequenced. Amplification began with first-round RT-PCR using HTBI primers, then second-round multiplex PCR was performed. TCRdb processed the multiplex PCR reads anew with MiXCR; each CDR3 protein has one entry. The repertoire holds about 240,000 distinct CDR3 sequences, around 42% seen once, with more than 45% in the top ten. Input material: peripheral blood. Every receptor here comes from an adult man with Graves' ophthalmopathy.

Many counts were recorded for this clonotype. The rearrangement links TRBV7-9 to TRBJ1-6, with a tentative D call TRBD1 (5 bases). The V end was cut by 3 bases, the J end by 7 bases, with 10 bases between. The CDR3 is 14 residues long. Germline CDR1 is SEHNR and CDR2 is FQNEAQ (reference sequence). This CDR3 is CASSLVSGNSPLHF. The CDR3 nucleotides are TGTGCCAGCAGCTTGGTCTCAGGGAATTCACCCCTCCACTTT.

The chain couples TRBV15 to TRBJ1-1; no reliable D call. V dropped 10 bases and J dropped 1 base, with 19 bases sitting between them. The CDR3 length is 15 residues. The germline CDR1 and CDR2 sequences are LNHNV and YYDKDF (reference sequence). The CDR3 loop is CASSLSRRRNTEAFF. The DNA for the CDR3 is TGTGCCAGCAGTTTATCGAGGAGGAGGAACACTGAAGCTTTCTTT.

The gene calls are TRBV19 and TRBJ1-1; possibly TRBD1 for D (5 bases). From germline, CDR1 is LNHDA and CDR2 SQIVND (reference sequence). Trimming stripped 5 bases from V and 4 bases from J, with 20 bases between. CDR3 length: 16 amino acids. The CDR3 nucleotides read TGTGCCAGTAGTCTTATCGACGGGGGAGAAGTCACTGAAGCTTTCTTT. This codes for CASSLIDGGEVTEAFF.

This clonotype came up a few times. The V call is TRBV12-3 or TRBV12-4, the J call TRBJ1-2, with a weak D call TRBD1 (5 bases). Trimming pared 3 bases from V and 4 bases from J, leaving 12 bases between. The CDR3 spans 14 residues. CDR3 DNA sequence: TGTGCCAGCAGTTTCCGGGGCCCGAGCTATGGCTACACCTTC. As protein: CASSFRGPSYGYTF.

J is TRBJ2-7 and V is TRBV29-1; no definite D call. The V end was cut by 7 bases, the J end by 3 bases, with 13 bases between. The CDR3 runs to 12 residues. Germline CDR1 is SQVTM and CDR2 is ANQGSEA. CDR3 protein: CSGGSGGYEQYF. The CDR3 DNA follows: TGCAGCGGGGGTTCGGGCGGCTACGAGCAGTACTTC.

This clonotype was seen many times. The chain combines TRBV2 with TRBJ1-2, with D possibly TRBD1 on 6 matching bases. Trimming removed 5 bases from V and 4 bases from J, with 11 bases in between. CDR1 and CDR2 (germline): SNHLY, FYNNEI. The CDR3 extends over 13 amino acids. The DNA of the CDR3 is TGTGCCAGCAGTCCCCAGGGGACCTATGGCTACACCTTC. It codes for CASSPQGTYGYTF.

This clonotype has ten or more counts. The genes are TRBV7-3 and TRBJ2-7; possibly TRBD1 or TRBD2 for D (5 bases each). This CDR3 region has 13 residues. Trimming took 4 bases from V and 7 from J, leaving 14 bases between them. Germline CDR1 is SGHTA and CDR2 is FQGTGA. The chain's CDR3 is CASSSRASGEQYF. The CDR3 region has the DNA TGTGCCAGCAGCTCCAGGGCGTCGGGAGAGCAGTACTTC.

The chain is built from TRBV25-1 and TRBJ1-2, with unresolved D. Trimming took 2 bases from V and 3 from J, leaving 7 bases between them. Germline assignment: CDR1 MGHDK and CDR2 SYGVNS. The CDR3 is 13 amino acids. The CDR3 DNA sequence: TGTGCCAGCAGTGAACCCAGTTACTATGGCTACACCTTC. It specifies CASSEPSYYGYTF.

V and J are TRBV12-3 or TRBV12-4 and TRBJ1-2, with D tentatively TRBD1 (6 bases). The CDR3 runs 12 residues. Trimming left V 6 bases short and J 7 bases short, with 12 bases between. As DNA, the CDR3 is TGTGCCAGCAGCCCAGGGGCTAGTGGCTACACCTTC. It encodes CASSPGASGYTF.

This clonotype has a handful of counts. This rearrangement joins TRBV9 to TRBJ1-6; D may be TRBD1 (5 bases). The germline gives CDR1 SGDLS, CDR2 YYNGEE. Trimming cost V 3 bases and J 6 bases, with 10 bases left between them. The CDR3 covers 14 residues. The CDR3 loop is CASSDRDPNSPLHF. Written as DNA, the CDR3 is TGTGCCAGCAGCGATAGGGACCCTAATTCACCCCTCCACTTT.

V gene TRBV20-1 combines with J gene TRBJ1-5, with D unclear. The CDR3 contains 15 residues. V lost 5 bases, J lost 1 base, and 15 bases lay in between. Germline V gives CDR1 DFQATT, CDR2 SNEGSKA (reference sequence). Written as DNA, the CDR3 is TGCAGTGCTCCTCCCAAGGGCAGGAGCAATCAGCCCCAGCATTTT. Encoded protein: CSAPPKGRSNQPQHF.

This clonotype was found once. DNA of the CDR3: TGCGCCAGCAGTTTAACCGACAGGGGACGGGCTTTCTTT. Encoded protein: CASSLTDRGRAFF. This rearrangement joins TRBV10-2 to TRBJ1-1; 8 nucleotides line up with TRBD1. The V segment lost 5 bases and the J segment 11 bases; nucleotides outside the gene matches: 10. Germline CDR1 and CDR2: WSHSY and SAAADI. The CDR3 sequence is 13 residues long.

This clonotype was seen only a few times. The chain couples TRBV2 to TRBJ1-5; perhaps TRBD1 as D (6 bases). Per the germline V gene, CDR1 is SNHLY and CDR2 is FYNNEI. The length of the CDR3 is 14 residues. V lost 4 bases and J lost 3, with 10 bases in between. The CDR3 sequence is CASSVGQFNQPQHF. For the CDR3, the DNA is TGTGCCAGCAGTGTTGGACAGTTCAATCAGCCCCAGCATTTT.

This rearrangement joins TRBV5-1 to TRBJ2-7; D remains unclear. Germline CDR1 and CDR2: SGHRS and YFSETQ. Trimming stripped 6 bases from V and 1 base from J, with 14 bases between. There are 14 residues in the CDR3. CDR3 DNA sequence: TGCGCCAGCAAGTCCAGCGAATGGTCCTACGAGCAGTACTTC. Its protein product is CASKSSEWSYEQYF.

The chain uses TRBV2 and TRBJ2-7; a possible D gene is TRBD1 (5 bases). V was clipped by 8 bases and J by 2 bases, with 13 bases between them. Germline V CDR1 and CDR2: SNHLY, FYNNEI. The length of the CDR3 is 13 residues. The DNA of the CDR3 is TGTGCCAGCGGGCTTGGGGCCGCCTACGAGCAGTACTTC. Protein product: CASGLGAAYEQYF.

The table lists this clonotype with a few counts. V gene TRBV7-8 combines with J gene TRBJ2-2, with 8 positions matching TRBD1. Germline trimming cut 2 bases from V and 7 bases from J; bases unmatched to any gene: 6. CDR3 length: 15 amino acids. Per germline, CDR1 SGHVS and CDR2 FQNEAQ. CDR3: CASSLNTGGSGELFF. The CDR3 coding sequence is TGTGCCAGCAGCTTAAATACAGGGGGTAGCGGGGAGCTGTTTTTT.

The chain links TRBV29-1 to TRBJ1-2; 7 bases align to TRBD1. The CDR3 covers 13 residues. The V and J ends lost 6 bases and 2 bases, in that order; junction bases with no gene match: 6. Looked up from germline, CDR1 is SQVTM and CDR2 is ANQGSEA. The DNA for the CDR3 is TGCAGCGTAGGACAGGACCCCAACTATGGCTACACCTTC. This gives the protein CSVGQDPNYGYTF.

As concerns this clonotype: Its ends do not fully match the called genes, so a read error is possible. The genes are TRBV9 and TRBJ1-3; D remains ambiguous. The CDR3 has 13 residues. Germline CDR1 SGDLS, CDR2 YYNGEE. Here the CDR3 reads CACSRTSGNTIYF. DNA of the CDR3: TGTGCCTGCAGCCGGACTTCTGGAAACACCATATATTTT.

As for this clonotype: This may arise from a read error, as a much more abundant clone is one base away. CDR3 nucleotides: TGTGCCACCAGCGGAGACTCTGGAAACACCATATGTTTT. Protein sequence: CATSGDSGNTICF. This chain joins TRBV15 and TRBJ1-3; D is unresolved. This CDR3 has 13 residues. Germline lookup yields CDR1 LNHNV and CDR2 YYDKDF (reference sequence).

The V call is TRBV3-1, the J call TRBJ2-2, with a tentative D call TRBD2 (5 bases). The ends were cut back, 11 bases at V and 4 bases at J, with 14 bases in the middle. Looked up from germline, CDR1 is LGHDT and CDR2 is YNNKEL (reference sequence). This CDR3 has 13 residues. DNA for the CDR3: TGTGCCGCGGGCCCCTACAGCACCGGGGAGCTGTTTTTT. Translating gives CAAGPYSTGELFF.

The gene calls are TRBV25-1 and TRBJ1-5; 7 nucleotides line up with TRBD1. The junction had 3 bases not matched to a gene; V was cut back by 4 bases and J by 6 bases. The CDR3 runs 13 residues. Germline V gives CDR1 MGHDK, CDR2 SYGVNS. The CDR3 DNA reads as TGTGCCAGCAGTGCGACAGGGACTCAGCCCCAGCATTTT. This codes for CASSATGTQPQHF.

In the case of this clonotype: One end of the junction fails to match germline, which may point to a read error. V is TRBV6-5 and J is TRBJ1-2; 8 bases fit TRBD1. There are 13 residues in the CDR3. The germline V gene has CDR1 MNHEY and CDR2 SVGAGI. CDR3 residues: CAGRTGSDYGYTF. The CDR3 DNA sequence: TGTGCCGGCAGGACAGGGTCGGACTATGGCTACACCTTC.